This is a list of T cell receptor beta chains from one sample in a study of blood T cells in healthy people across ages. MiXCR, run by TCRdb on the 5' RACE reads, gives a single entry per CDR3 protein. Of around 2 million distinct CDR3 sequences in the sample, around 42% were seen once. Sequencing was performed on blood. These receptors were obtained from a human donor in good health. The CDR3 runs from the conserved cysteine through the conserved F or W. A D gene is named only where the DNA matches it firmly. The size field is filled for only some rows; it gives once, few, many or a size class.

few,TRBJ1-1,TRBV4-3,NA,CASSQDSNRANTEAFF,TGCGCCAGCAGCCAAGATTCTAACAGAGCAAACACTGAAGCTTTCTTT
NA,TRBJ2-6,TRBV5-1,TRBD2,CASSSAGVSGANVLTF,TGCGCCAGCAGCTCGGCGGGGGTCTCTGGGGCCAACGTCCTGACTTTC
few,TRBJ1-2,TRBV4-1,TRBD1,CASSQAPPNPGQAGYTF,TGCGCCAGCAGCCAAGCCCCACCTAATCCGGGACAGGCTGGCTACACCTTC
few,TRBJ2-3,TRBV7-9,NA,CASSPPSSVDTQYF,TGTGCCAGCAGCCCTCCCTCTAGCGTGGATACGCAGTATTTT
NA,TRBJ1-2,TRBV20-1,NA,CSARRTAYGYTF,TGCAGTGCTAGACGGACAGCCTATGGCTACACCTTC
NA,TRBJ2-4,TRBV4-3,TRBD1,CASSRGQTGGGKNIQYF,TGCGCCAGCAGCCGTGGGCAGACAGGGGGTGGGAAAAACATTCAGTACTTC
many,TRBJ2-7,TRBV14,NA,CASSQEFQWVYEQYF,TGTGCCAGCAGCCAAGAGTTCCAATGGGTCTACGAGCAGTACTTC
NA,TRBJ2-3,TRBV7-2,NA,CAGSKDSSPSDTQYF,TGTGCCGGCAGCAAGGACAGCTCCCCATCAGATACGCAGTATTTT
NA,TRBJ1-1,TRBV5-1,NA,CASSDLTRGTEAFF,TGCGCCAGCAGCGACCTCACTAGAGGCACTGAAGCTTTCTTT
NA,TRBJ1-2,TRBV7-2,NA,CASSLVGGRLAYGYTF,TGTGCCAGCAGCTTAGTTGGGGGACGACTTGCCTATGGCTACACCTTC
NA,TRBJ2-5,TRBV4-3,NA,CASSQDLSRGGETQYF,TGCGCCAGCAGCCAAGATTTGAGCAGAGGGGGAGAGACCCAGTACTTC
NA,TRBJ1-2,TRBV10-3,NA,CAISESNRVHYGYTF,TGTGCCATCAGTGAGTCGAACAGGGTTCACTATGGCTACACCTTC
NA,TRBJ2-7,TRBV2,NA,CASRERASSYEQYF,TGTGCCAGCCGTGAGCGGGCCAGCTCCTACGAGCAGTACTTC
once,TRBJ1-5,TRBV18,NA,CASSPHPRQPQHF,TGTGCCAGCTCACCACATCCCCGTCAGCCCCAGCATTTT
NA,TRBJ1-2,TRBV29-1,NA,CSVLSDSNYGYTF,TGCAGCGTTCTTTCTGACTCTAACTATGGCTACACCTTC
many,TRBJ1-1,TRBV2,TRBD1,CASSVGTGYTEAFF,TGTGCCAGCAGCGTCGGGACAGGGTACACTGAAGCTTTCTTT
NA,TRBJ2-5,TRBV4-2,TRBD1,CASSQEILRQGAETQYF,TGTGCCAGCAGCCAAGAAATACTCCGACAGGGTGCAGAGACCCAGTACTTC
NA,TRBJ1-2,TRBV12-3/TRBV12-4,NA,CASRSRLSNYGYTF,TGTGCCAGCCGATCCAGACTTTCTAACTATGGCTACACCTTC
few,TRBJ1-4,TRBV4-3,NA,CASSQDYTPGVSLFF,TGCGCCAGCAGCCAAGATTACACCCCGGGAGTATCACTGTTTTTT
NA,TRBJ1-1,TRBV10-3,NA,CAISGLNTEAFF,TGTGCCATCAGTGGCCTGAACACTGAAGCTTTCTTT
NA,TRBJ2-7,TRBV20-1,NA,CSARGGSTYEQYF,TGCAGTGCTAGAGGGGGTAGCACCTACGAGCAGTACTTC
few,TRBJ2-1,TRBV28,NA,CASRVTGAYNEQFF,TGTGCCAGCAGGGTTACAGGAGCCTACAATGAGCAGTTCTTC
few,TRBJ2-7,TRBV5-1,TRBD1,CASSLGDRITYEQYF,TGCGCCAGCAGCTTGGGGGACAGGATAACCTACGAGCAGTACTTC
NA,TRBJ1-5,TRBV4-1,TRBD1,CASSDTGGWQPQHF,TGCGCCAGCAGCGATACAGGGGGTTGGCAGCCCCAGCATTTT
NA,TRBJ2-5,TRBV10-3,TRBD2,CAIAGTSGETQYF,TGTGCCATCGCCGGGACTAGCGGGGAGACCCAGTACTTC
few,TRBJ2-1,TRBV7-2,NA,CASSLWGGRGNDEQFF,TGTGCCAGCAGCTTATGGGGCGGCAGGGGTAACGATGAGCAGTTCTTC
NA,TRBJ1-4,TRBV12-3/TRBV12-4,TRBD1,CASSWRGQGGREKLFF,TGTGCCAGCAGTTGGAGGGGTCAGGGGGGAAGGGAAAAACTGTTTTTT
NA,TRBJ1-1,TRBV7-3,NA,CASSPPGEGTEAFF,TGTGCCAGCAGCCCCCCAGGGGAGGGCACTGAAGCTTTCTTT
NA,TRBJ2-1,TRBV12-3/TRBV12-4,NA,CASSPIDFQYNEQFF,TGTGCCAGCAGTCCGATTGACTTCCAATACAATGAGCAGTTCTTC
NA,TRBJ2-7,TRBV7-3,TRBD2,CASSLSGGPPYEQYF,TGTGCCAGCAGCTTAAGCGGGGGGCCGCCCTACGAGCAGTACTTC
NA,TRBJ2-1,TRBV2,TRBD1,CASSKLTGAYNEQFF,TGTGCCAGCAGTAAATTGACAGGGGCCTACAATGAGCAGTTCTTC
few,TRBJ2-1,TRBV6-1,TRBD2,CASGTSGGYNEQFF,TGTGCCAGCGGGACTAGCGGGGGATACAATGAGCAGTTCTTC
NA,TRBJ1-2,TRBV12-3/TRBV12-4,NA,CTSSGAPGIRGYGYTF,TGTACCAGCAGTGGAGCCCCGGGGATACGGGGCTATGGCTACACCTTC
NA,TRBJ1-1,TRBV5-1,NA,CASSDLGNTEAFF,TGCGCCAGCAGCGATCTAGGGAACACTGAAGCTTTCTTT